This T cell receptor beta chain was sequenced for a study of blood T cells in healthy people across ages. Notes on the study in general: Strong correlation existed between TCR beta diversity and naive T cell percentage. More naive CD4+ cells and higher diversity marked long-lived donors relative to aged donors. From one million sequenced T cells, diversity estimates were lower bounds.

Alongside a J-beta primer mix, a sample-barcoded 5' primer served in a second PCR lasting about 7 to 11 cycles. Template switching added a 12-random-nucleotide identifier to every cDNA molecule. TCRdb ran MiXCR on the 5' RACE reads and lists one entry per CDR3 protein. The sample lists 700,000 to 850,000 distinct CDR3 sequences, around 36% occurring once. The CDR3 is made up of 14 amino acids. CDR1 is LNHDA and CDR2 is SQIVND in the germline V gene (reference sequence). As to this clonotype: No antigen is known for it.

This clonotype originated in a man between 18 and 29 years old in good health. Sequencing was done on a sample of blood. The chain has TRBV19 and TRBJ2-4; TRBD2 is a possible D gene (5 bases). Judging by the DNA end, TRBJ2-5 fits better; the J call may be wrong. The CDR3 region is CASSRGKRQETQYF. The CDR3 DNA reads as TGTGCCAGTAGTAGAGGGAAAAGACAAGAGACCCAGTACTTC.